The 27 T cell receptor beta chains in this list originate from one sample, sequenced in a study of beta chain features in type 1 diabetes (dated by TCRdb to between 2018 and 2020). The library was made by the immunoSEQ multiplex PCR assay. The entire isolated RNA was reverse transcribed using the High Capacity cDNA Reverse Transcription Kit, and thus expressed TCRB transcripts were sequenced. Here the immuneACCESS table is served through TCRdb, limited to in-frame sequences with V and J called. Missing clones are a known gap in these copies; in checked studies unresolved V genes cover under half, and the rest lacks a known reason. The sample profile shows approximately 170,000 clones; less than 9.5% of them were found once. The ten most abundant clones make up over 2% of the sample. Sequencing was done on a sample of central memory CD4+ T cells from blood. The receptors come from a woman aged 18-29 years in good health.

This clone was counted at least ten times. The chain links TRBV13 to TRBJ1-3, with D unresolved. V was shortened by 4 bases and J by 0 bases, with 7 bases between the two germline ends. The CDR3 length is 14 residues. The germline CDR1 and CDR2 sequences are PRHDT and FYEKMQ (reference sequence). CDR3 DNA sequence: TGTGCCAGCAGCTCCAGGTTCTCTGGAAACACCATATATTTT. It encodes CASSSRFSGNTIYF. The full variable domain, its missing parts supplied by reference TRBV13 and TRBJ1-3, is AAGVIQSPRHLIKEKRETATLKCYPIPRHDTVYWYQQGPGQDPQFLISFYEKMQSDKGSIPDRFSAQQFSDYHSELNMSSLELGDSALYFCASSSRFSGNTIYFGEGSWLTVV.

The V gene is TRBV6-5, the J gene TRBJ2-7; a weak D match, TRBD1 (5 bases). V was pared by 6 bases and J by 1 base, with 10 bases between. CDR1 MNHEY and CDR2 SVGAGI come from the germline V gene. The CDR3 is made up of 13 amino acids. As DNA, the CDR3 is TGTGCCAGCAGGCCTACAGGTTCCTACGAGCAGTACTTC. Translated, it gives CASRPTGSYEQYF.

In this sample, this clone turned up a few times. CDR3 amino acids: CASSSTEETQYF. The CDR3 coding sequence is TGTGCCAGCAGTTCGACAGAAGAGACCCAGTACTTC. This rearrangement joins TRBV6-1 to TRBJ2-5; perhaps TRBD1 as D (5 bases). The V gene lost 5 bases and the J gene lost 3 bases, with 7 bases spanning the gap. The CDR3 totals 12 residues. Germline V gene sequence: CDR1 MNHNS, CDR2 SASEGT.

This clone was seen a few times. This sequence joins TRBV5-1 and TRBJ1-1, with D possibly matching TRBD1 (5 bases). V shed 4 bases and J shed 1 base, with 11 bases lying between them. The CDR3 sequence is 14 residues long. From germline, CDR1 is SGHRS and CDR2 YFSETQ. CDR3 loop: CASSGPTENTEAFF. The CDR3, as DNA: TGCGCCAGCAGCGGACCGACAGAGAACACTGAAGCTTTCTTT.

The chain combines TRBV6-1 with TRBJ1-1, with D maybe TRBD1 (6 bases). The CDR3 has 12 residues. Germline CDR1 and CDR2: MNHNS and SASEGT. V lost 5 bases, J lost 7 bases, and 11 bases lay in between. Here the CDR3 reads CASSRTVDEAFF. The CDR3 nucleotides are TGTGCCAGCAGTCGGACAGTCGATGAAGCTTTCTTT.

This chain uses TRBV5-1 with TRBJ2-7; 10 bases line up with TRBD2. Germline V gene lookup returns CDR1 SGHRS and CDR2 YFSETQ. V gave up 5 bases and J gave up 2 bases; unmatched junction bases: 4. The CDR3 is 14 amino acids. As DNA, the CDR3 is TGCGCCAGCAGGGAAGCGGGAGGGCCCTACGAGCAGTACTTC. Translating gives CASREAGGPYEQYF.

V and J are TRBV10-2 and TRBJ2-6, with 7 bases fitting TRBD1. Germline lookup yields CDR1 WSHSY and CDR2 SAAADI. The length of the CDR3 is 15 residues. The V and J ends lost 6 bases and 0 bases, in that order; junction bases with no gene match: 2. The CDR3, as DNA: TGCGCCAGCAGGGGACAGAGCTCTGGGGCCAACGTCCTGACTTTC. This sequence encodes CASRGQSSGANVLTF.

This clone turned up a few times. The chain employs TRBV7-2 and TRBJ1-1; D call uncertain. Germline assignment: CDR1 SGHTA and CDR2 FQGNSA. CDR3 length: 13 residues. V was shortened by 3 bases and J by 4 bases, with 9 bases between the two germline ends. The CDR3 reads CASSLGSTTEAFF. CDR3 sequence (DNA): TGTGCCAGCAGCTTGGGGAGCACCACTGAAGCTTTCTTT.

The chain recombines TRBV6-1 with TRBJ2-3; 11 bases are shared with TRBD2. Germline-derived CDR1 and CDR2 are MNHNS and SASEGT. V lost 9 bases to trimming and J lost 3 bases; unmatched junction nucleotides: 8. CDR3 length equals 15 residues. For the CDR3, the DNA is TGTGCCAGTCGACCCGGGACTAGCGGTACAGATACGCAGTATTTT. This gives the protein CASRPGTSGTDTQYF.

This clone appeared a few times. V and J are TRBV11-2 and TRBJ2-5, with unresolved D. Germline CDR1 SGHAT, CDR2 FQNNGV. The ends were cut back, 5 bases at V and 7 bases at J, with 17 bases in the middle. This CDR3 has 14 residues. CDR3 region: CASSPSGSGSTQYF. In DNA, the CDR3 is TGTGCCAGCAGCCCTTCAGGCTCTGGGTCGACCCAGTACTTC.

This clone was counted a few times. CDR3 sequence (DNA): TGTGCCAGCTCACCACGATCCGGGATGAACACTGAAGCTTTCTTT. Encoded protein: CASSPRSGMNTEAFF. The chain uses TRBV18 and TRBJ1-1; D is undetermined. Per the germline V gene, CDR1 is KGHSH and CDR2 is LQKENI. This CDR3 has 15 amino acids. Trimming removed 1 base from V and 0 bases from J, with 9 bases in between.

The V gene is TRBV7-3, the J gene TRBJ2-1; 12 positions agree with TRBD1. The CDR3 covers 18 residues. Trimming removed 1 base from V and 8 bases from J; junction bases left unmatched: 12. The germline CDR1 and CDR2 sequences are SGHTA and FQGTGA. Here the CDR3 DNA reads TGTGCCAGCAGCTTAAATGATAGGGGACAGGGGGCCCCCCATGAGCAGTTCTTC. Protein product: CASSLNDRGQGAPHEQFF.

The chain combines TRBV9 with TRBJ2-7, with TRBD2 identical over 8 bases. The J segment lost 3 bases and the V segment lost 4 bases, leaving 9 bases of the junction unmatched. This CDR3 has 15 amino acids. Per the germline V gene, CDR1 is SGDLS and CDR2 is YYNGEE. The CDR3 DNA reads as TGTGCCAGCAGCAAACTAGCGGAAGCATTCTACGAGCAGTACTTC. This encodes CASSKLAEAFYEQYF.

V and J are TRBV18 and TRBJ1-1; 12 bases agree with TRBD1. There are 15 residues in the CDR3. Germline V gives CDR1 KGHSH, CDR2 LQKENI. The V and J ends lost 8 bases and 3 bases, in that order; junction bases with no gene match: 7. The CDR3 sequence: CASTRDRGPDTEAFF. In DNA, the CDR3 is TGTGCCAGCACTCGGGACAGGGGGCCGGACACTGAAGCTTTCTTT.

The J gene is TRBJ2-7, the V gene TRBV14; the D gene is possibly TRBD1 (5 bases). The V gene's germline CDR1 is SGHDN and CDR2 FVKESK. The CDR3 is 15 residues long. The V and J ends lost 1 base and 8 bases respectively, with 18 bases between them. CDR3 amino acids: CASSQVLGGALQQYF. The DNA for the CDR3 is TGTGCCAGCAGCCAAGTTTTAGGTGGGGCCCTACAGCAGTACTTC.

This clone was seen only a few times. This chain uses TRBV6-1 with TRBJ2-3, with D possibly being TRBD1 (5 bases). Trimming stripped 5 bases from V and 0 bases from J, with 9 bases between. Germline assignment: CDR1 MNHNS and CDR2 SASEGT. CDR3 length equals 14 residues. CDR3 loop: CASSSQGSTDTQYF. The CDR3 nucleotides read TGTGCCAGCAGTTCGCAGGGAAGCACAGATACGCAGTATTTT.

In this sample, this clone turned up a few times. This chain links TRBV30 with TRBJ2-7, with D possibly TRBD2 on 5 matching bases. Germline V gene lookup returns CDR1 GTSNPN and CDR2 SVGIG (reference sequence). CDR3 length equals 15 residues. V was cut by 4 bases and J by 4 bases, with 20 bases left in between. The CDR3 bases are TGTGCCTGGATCAATTTCGGCCGCGGGTCTTACGAGCAGTACTTC. Its protein is CAWINFGRGSYEQYF.

The chain links TRBV5-4 to TRBJ2-5, with a weak D call TRBD1 (6 bases). The CDR3 has 14 amino acids. The V end lost 4 bases, the J end lost 4 bases, and 14 bases lay between the germline ends. Germline V gene lookup returns CDR1 SGHNT and CDR2 YYREEE (reference sequence). The CDR3 coding sequence is TGTGCCAGCAGCGTCGGGACACAGAGAGAGACCCAGTACTTC. This sequence encodes CASSVGTQRETQYF.

A few counts support this clone. This sequence joins TRBV7-3 and TRBJ2-1, with D hard to call. This CDR3 is built from 16 residues. Looked up from germline, CDR1 is SGHTA and CDR2 is FQGTGA. V was pared by 11 bases and J by 4 bases, with 24 bases between. CDR3 loop: CARQTVRRPKYNEQFF. CDR3 nucleotides: TGTGCCCGCCAAACGGTCCGGAGACCCAAATACAATGAGCAGTTCTTC. Full variable domain (rest looked up from reference TRBV7-3 and TRBJ2-1): GAGVSQTPSNKVTEKGKYVELRCDPISGHTALYWYRQSLGQGPEFLIYFQGTGAADDSGLPNDRFFAVRPEGSVSTLKIQRTERGDSAVYLCARQTVRRPKYNEQFFGPGTRLTVL.

J is TRBJ2-3 and V is TRBV5-5; no clear D gene. This CDR3 has 13 residues. V was trimmed by 4 bases and J by 5 bases, leaving 11 bases between them. The germline V gene has CDR1 SGHKS and CDR2 YYEKEE (reference sequence). The CDR3 protein is CASSQDPGDTQYF. The CDR3 DNA sequence: TGTGCCAGCAGCCAAGACCCGGGAGATACGCAGTATTTT. Variable domain in full (rest from reference TRBV5-5 and TRBJ2-3): DAGVTQSPTHLIKTRGQQVTLRCSPISGHKSVSWYQQVLGQGPQFIFQYYEKEERGRGNFPDRFSARQFPNYSSELNVNALLLGDSALYLCASSQDPGDTQYFGPGTRLTVL.

The chain is built from TRBV28 and TRBJ1-1; the D is unclear. The CDR3 covers 12 residues. CDR1 MDHEN and CDR2 SYDVKM come from the germline V gene. Trimming took off 7 bases at V and 0 bases at J, with 6 bases between the two ends. The CDR3 region is CASTLMNTEAFF. As DNA, the CDR3 is TGTGCCAGCACACTCATGAACACTGAAGCTTTCTTT.

This clone was found a few times. The chain recombines TRBV28 with TRBJ2-5; 7 bases line up with TRBD1. V was pared by 2 bases and J by 1 base, with 1 base of the junction left unmatched. The CDR3 contains 14 residues. In germline, CDR1 is MDHEN, CDR2 SYDVKM. CDR3 residues: CASSLAGGQETQYF. The CDR3 DNA sequence: TGTGCCAGCAGTTTAGCAGGGGGCCAAGAGACCCAGTACTTC.

This clone was counted a few times. The J gene is TRBJ2-5, the V gene TRBV4-2; D is possibly TRBD2 (5 bases). Germline lookup yields CDR1 LGHNA and CDR2 YNFKEQ. V lost 0 bases to trimming and J lost 5 bases, with 13 bases between them. The length of the CDR3 is 15 residues. The CDR3: CASSQEGEKDETQYF. The CDR3 nucleotides are TGTGCCAGCAGCCAAGAGGGAGAGAAAGATGAGACCCAGTACTTC.

This CDR3 is CASSVVGQGTGELFF. Written as DNA, the CDR3 is TGTGCCAGCAGCGTAGTGGGGCAGGGGACCGGGGAGCTGTTTTTT. The chain links TRBV9 to TRBJ2-2; D may be TRBD1 (6 bases). The CDR3 length is 15 residues. Germline CDR1 and CDR2: SGDLS and YYNGEE. Trimming pared 0 bases from V and 5 bases from J, leaving 11 bases between.

This clone was seen a handful of times. This chain uses TRBV27 with TRBJ2-7; 8 bases fit TRBD1. In germline, CDR1 is MNHEY, CDR2 SMNVEV (reference sequence). The CDR3 contains 13 residues. J lost 3 bases, V lost 5 bases, and 3 bases had no gene match. CDR3 in DNA: TGTGCCAGCAGTCCTGGACAGGGCTACGAGCAGTACTTC. Its translation: CASSPGQGYEQYF.

This clone was seen a few times. The chain links TRBV25-1 to TRBJ2-3; 8 positions match TRBD2. V dropped 2 bases and J dropped 2; count of bases not matched to a gene: 6. Germline V lookup: CDR1 MGHDK, CDR2 SYGVNS. The length of the CDR3 is 16 residues. For the CDR3, the DNA is TGTGCCAGCAGTGAAAGCGGGGGCCACAACACAGATACGCAGTATTTT. It specifies CASSESGGHNTDTQYF.

V usage is TRBV2 and J usage is TRBJ1-5; D possibly corresponds to TRBD1 (6 bases). The V gene lost 1 base and the J gene lost 4 bases, with 20 bases spanning the gap. This CDR3 has 18 residues. Looked up from germline, CDR1 is SNHLY and CDR2 is FYNNEI. The chain's CDR3 is CASSEEGGADSLNQPQHF. CDR3 sequence (DNA): TGTGCCAGCAGTGAAGAAGGGGGGGCGGACAGCCTGAATCAGCCCCAGCATTTT. The entire variable domain, with the rest obtained from reference TRBV2 and TRBJ1-5, is as follows: EPEVTQTPSHQVTQMGQEVILRCVPISNHLYFYWYRQILGQKVEFLVSFYNNEISEKSEIFDDQFSVERPDGSNFTLKIRSTKLEDSAMYFCASSEEGGADSLNQPQHFGDGTRLSIL.